The 10 T cell receptor beta chains reported below all come from one sample, sequenced in a study of T cell repertoires in cytomegalovirus infection (dated by TCRdb to about 2019). The sequencer was an Illumina HiSeq 1500. Starting from the raw public reads, TCRdb applied fastp trimming at Q25, assembled clones with MiXCR and retained in-frame beta chains. Every distinct CDR3 protein forms one entry, paired with its most common genes and DNA. The table for this sample lists 250,000 to 300,000 distinct CDR3 sequences; roughly a quarter of them were counted only once. The ten largest clones add up to 11% to 15% of the sample. Sequencing was performed on PBMCs. The receptor set was obtained from a human donor in good health (CMV status not recorded). Some clones in this sample may be carry-over from other donors' samples.

The chain carries TRBV28 and TRBJ1-1; D not resolved. V dropped 5 bases and J dropped 1 base, with 11 bases sitting between them. CDR1 is MDHEN and CDR2 is SYDVKM in the germline V gene. The CDR3 consists of 14 residues. The chain's CDR3 is CASSESWKNTEAFF. The CDR3 DNA is TGTGCCAGCAGTGAGTCGTGGAAGAACACTGAAGCTTTCTTT.

The chain uses TRBV29-1 and TRBJ1-1; 9 bases align to TRBD1. The V gene end was trimmed by 4 bases and the J gene end by 1 base; junction bases not matched to a gene: 1. Germline loops: CDR1 SQVTM, CDR2 ANQGSEA. CDR3 length: 13 residues. The CDR3 here is CSVGGQGNTEAFF. The CDR3 DNA sequence: TGCAGCGTTGGGGGACAGGGGAACACTGAAGCTTTCTTT.

This clonotype has only a few counts. V usage is TRBV14 and J usage is TRBJ2-1; maybe TRBD2 (5 bases). V lost 1 base, J lost 5 bases, and 15 bases lay in between. In germline, CDR1 is SGHDN, CDR2 FVKESK. The CDR3 covers 16 residues. The CDR3, as DNA: TGTGCCAGCAGCCAAGTGGAAGGAGGATTCAACAATGAGCAGTTCTTC. Translating gives CASSQVEGGFNNEQFF.

This clonotype was picked up a small number of times. J is TRBJ1-5 and V is TRBV30; D not resolved. The CDR3 spans 15 residues. Germline CDR1 reads GTSNPN; CDR2 reads SVGIG (reference sequence). Trimming pared 0 bases from V and 0 bases from J, leaving 9 bases between. DNA for the CDR3: TGTGCCTGGAGTGTATGGCACGATAGCAATCAGCCCCAGCATTTT. Translating it yields CAWSVWHDSNQPQHF.

The rearrangement joins TRBV11-2 to TRBJ1-2, with TRBD1 identical over 10 bases. Germline V lookup: CDR1 SGHAT, CDR2 FQNNGV. The trim removed 1 base at V and 3 bases at J, leaving 5 bases unmatched. The CDR3 loop spans 16 amino acids. CDR3 in amino acids: CASSLVGQGVDYGYTF. The CDR3 bases are TGTGCCAGCAGCTTAGTTGGACAGGGGGTTGACTATGGCTACACCTTC.

The chain couples TRBV4-1 to TRBJ1-6; D perhaps matches TRBD1 (5 bases). In germline, CDR1 is MGHRA, CDR2 YSYEKL. Trimming stripped 2 bases from V and 14 bases from J, with 10 bases between. The CDR3 length is 12 residues. The CDR3 sequence is CASSQMGDSLHF. The DNA of the CDR3 is TGCGCCAGCAGCCAAATGGGGGACTCCCTCCACTTT.

The chain joins TRBV5-1 to TRBJ2-1; a weak D match, TRBD1 (6 bases). CDR3 size: 14 residues. With 5 bases removed from V and 5 bases from J, the gap between germline ends came to 14 bases. Germline loops: CDR1 SGHRS, CDR2 YFSETQ. Written as DNA, the CDR3 is TGCGCCAGCAGTTATCAGGGGTCGAACAATGAGCAGTTCTTC. Its protein is CASSYQGSNNEQFF.

The table lists this clonotype with many counts. The chain combines TRBV7-2 with TRBJ1-6, with TRBD1 matching 9 bases. This CDR3 spans 16 amino acids. The ends lost 5 bases at V and 9 bases at J; junction bases unmatched: 11. The V gene's germline CDR1 is SGHTA and CDR2 FQGNSA. As DNA, the CDR3 is TGTGCCAGCAGCCCCCGGGACAGGGTTCTAGTTTCACCCCTCCACTTT. Protein sequence: CASSPRDRVLVSPLHF. The entire variable domain, with the rest obtained from reference TRBV7-2 and TRBJ1-6, is as follows: GAGVSQSPSNKVTEKGKDVELRCDPISGHTALYWYRQSLGQGLEFLIYFQGNSAPDKSGLPSDRFSAERTGGSVSTLTIQRTQQEDSAVYLCASSPRDRVLVSPLHFGNGTRLTVT.

This clonotype was seen only a few times. CDR3 region: CASSTHGTALPGYTF. In DNA form, the CDR3 reads TGTGCCAGCAGCACACACGGGACAGCACTACCCGGCTACACCTTC. The genes are TRBV7-3 and TRBJ1-2, with 7 nucleotides matching TRBD1. Per the germline V gene, CDR1 is SGHTA and CDR2 is FQGTGA. The CDR3 sequence is 15 residues long. Trimming removed 5 bases from V and 8 bases from J; junction bases left unmatched: 14.

This clonotype has just a few counts. V usage is TRBV7-8 and J usage is TRBJ1-4; D might be TRBD1 (6 bases). The germline gives CDR1 SGHVS, CDR2 FQNEAQ. The CDR3 length is 16 residues. The V gene lost 1 base and the J gene lost 7 bases, with 16 bases spanning the gap. As DNA, the CDR3 is TGTGCCAGCAGCTTAGTATCGGGGGCACTTGGTGAAAAACTGTTTTTT. Protein product: CASSLVSGALGEKLFF.